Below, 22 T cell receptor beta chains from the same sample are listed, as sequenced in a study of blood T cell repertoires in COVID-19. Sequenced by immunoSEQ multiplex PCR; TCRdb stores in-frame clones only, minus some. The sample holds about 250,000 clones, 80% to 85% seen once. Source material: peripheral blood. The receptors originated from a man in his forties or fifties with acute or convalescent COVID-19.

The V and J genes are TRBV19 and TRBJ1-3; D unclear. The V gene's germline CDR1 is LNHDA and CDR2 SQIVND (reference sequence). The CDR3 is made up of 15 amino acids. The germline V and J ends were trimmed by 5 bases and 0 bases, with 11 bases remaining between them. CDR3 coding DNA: TGTGCCAGTAGTCCGGCGGTGAGCTCTGGAAACACCATATATTTT. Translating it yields CASSPAVSSGNTIYF. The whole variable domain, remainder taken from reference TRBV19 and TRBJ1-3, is DGGITQSPKYLFRKEGQNVTLSCEQNLNHDAMYWYRQDPGQGLRLIYYSQIVNDFQKGDIAEGYSVSREKKESFPLTVTSAQKNPTAFYLCASSPAVSSGNTIYFGEGSWLTVV.

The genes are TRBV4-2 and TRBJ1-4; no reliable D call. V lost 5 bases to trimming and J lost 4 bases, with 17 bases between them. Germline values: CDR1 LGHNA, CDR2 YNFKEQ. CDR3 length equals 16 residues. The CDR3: CASSYERGLNNEKLFF. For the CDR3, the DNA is TGTGCCAGCAGCTATGAGCGGGGTCTTAATAATGAAAAACTGTTTTTT.

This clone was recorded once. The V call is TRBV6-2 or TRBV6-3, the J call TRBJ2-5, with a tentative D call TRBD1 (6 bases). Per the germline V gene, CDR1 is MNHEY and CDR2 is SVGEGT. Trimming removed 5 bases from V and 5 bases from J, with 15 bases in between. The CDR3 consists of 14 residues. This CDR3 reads CASSPGHRVETQYF. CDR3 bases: TGTGCCAGCAGTCCGGGACATAGGGTGGAGACCCAGTACTTC.

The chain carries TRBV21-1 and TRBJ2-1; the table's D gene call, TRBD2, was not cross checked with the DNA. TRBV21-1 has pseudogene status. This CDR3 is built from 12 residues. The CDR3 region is CASSRRVNEQFF. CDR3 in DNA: TGTGCCAGCAGCCGTAGAGTCAATGAGCAGTTCTTC.

The CDR3 nucleotides are TGTGCCAGCAGCGGGTGGCGGGACTCCTACGAGCAGTACTTC. Amino acid sequence: CASSGWRDSYEQYF. The J gene is TRBJ2-7, the V gene TRBV7-8, with D possibly being TRBD2 (6 bases). The germline V and J ends were trimmed by 5 bases and 0 bases, with 11 bases remaining between them. CDR1 is SGHVS and CDR2 is FQNEAQ in the germline V gene. CDR3 length equals 14 residues.

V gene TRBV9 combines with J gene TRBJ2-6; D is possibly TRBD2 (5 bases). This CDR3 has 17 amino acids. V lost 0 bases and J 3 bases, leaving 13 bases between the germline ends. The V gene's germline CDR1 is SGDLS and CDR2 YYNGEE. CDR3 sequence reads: CASSVEVRTLGANVLTF. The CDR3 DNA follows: TGTGCCAGCAGCGTAGAGGTCAGGACTCTTGGGGCCAACGTCCTGACTTTC.

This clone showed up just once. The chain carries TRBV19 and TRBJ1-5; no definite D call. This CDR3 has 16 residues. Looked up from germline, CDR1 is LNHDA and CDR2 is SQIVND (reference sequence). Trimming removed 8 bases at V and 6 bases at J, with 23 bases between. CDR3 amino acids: CASRDVAGLRGQPQHF. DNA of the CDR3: TGTGCCAGTCGTGACGTCGCCGGCTTGCGGGGTCAGCCCCAGCATTTT.

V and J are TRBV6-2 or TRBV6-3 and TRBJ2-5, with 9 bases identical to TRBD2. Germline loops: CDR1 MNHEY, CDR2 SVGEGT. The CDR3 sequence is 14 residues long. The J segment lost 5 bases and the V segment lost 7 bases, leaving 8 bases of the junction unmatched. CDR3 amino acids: CASNPEREVETQYF. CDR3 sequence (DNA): TGTGCCAGCAACCCCGAGCGGGAGGTCGAGACCCAGTACTTC.

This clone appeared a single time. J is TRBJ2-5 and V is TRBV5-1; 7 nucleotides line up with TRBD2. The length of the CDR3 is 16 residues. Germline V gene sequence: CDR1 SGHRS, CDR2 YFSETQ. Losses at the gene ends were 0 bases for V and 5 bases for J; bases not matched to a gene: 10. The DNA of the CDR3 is TGCGCCAGCAGCTTGGCGATTAGCCGGGAGGTCGAGACCCAGTACTTC. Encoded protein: CASSLAISREVETQYF. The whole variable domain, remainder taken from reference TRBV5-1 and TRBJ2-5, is KAGVTQTPRYLIKTRGQQVTLSCSPISGHRSVSWYQQTPGQGLQFLFEYFSETQRNKGNFPGRFSGRQFSNSRSEMNVSTLELGDSALYLCASSLAISREVETQYFGPGTRLLVL.

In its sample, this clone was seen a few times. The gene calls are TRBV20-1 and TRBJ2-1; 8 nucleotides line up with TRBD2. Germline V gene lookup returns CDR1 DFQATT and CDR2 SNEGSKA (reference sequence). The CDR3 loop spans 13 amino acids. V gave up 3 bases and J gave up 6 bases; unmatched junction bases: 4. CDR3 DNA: TGCAGTGCTAGTCTAGCGGGCGGCAATGAGCAGTTCTTC. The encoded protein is CSASLAGGNEQFF.

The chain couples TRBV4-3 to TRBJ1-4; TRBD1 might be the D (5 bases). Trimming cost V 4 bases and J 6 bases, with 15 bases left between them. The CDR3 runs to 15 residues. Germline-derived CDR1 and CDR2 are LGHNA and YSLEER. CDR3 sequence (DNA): TGCGCCAGCAGCCCAAGGCCAGGGAGGGATGAAAAACTGTTTTTT. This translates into CASSPRPGRDEKLFF.

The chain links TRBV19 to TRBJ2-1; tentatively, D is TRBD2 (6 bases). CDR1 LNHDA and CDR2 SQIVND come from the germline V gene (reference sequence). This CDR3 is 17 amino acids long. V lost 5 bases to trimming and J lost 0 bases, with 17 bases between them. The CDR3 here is CASSFIGTFGSYNEQFF. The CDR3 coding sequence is TGTGCCAGTAGTTTCATCGGGACTTTCGGCTCCTACAATGAGCAGTTCTTC.

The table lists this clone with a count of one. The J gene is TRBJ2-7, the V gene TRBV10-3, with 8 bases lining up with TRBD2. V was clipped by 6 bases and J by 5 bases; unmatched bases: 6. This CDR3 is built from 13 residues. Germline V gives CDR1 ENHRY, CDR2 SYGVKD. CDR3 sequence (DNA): TGTGCCATCAGGAGGCCCGGGGGGGACGAGCAGTACTTC. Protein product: CAIRRPGGDEQYF.

DNA of the CDR3: TGTGCCAGCAGTTTTCCCGCGGGGAACACCATATATTTT. Protein product: CASSFPAGNTIYF. The V and J genes are TRBV7-9 and TRBJ1-3; D ambiguous. V was clipped by 6 bases and J by 7 bases, with 13 bases between them. Germline assignment: CDR1 SEHNR and CDR2 FQNEAQ (reference sequence). This CDR3 spans 13 amino acids.

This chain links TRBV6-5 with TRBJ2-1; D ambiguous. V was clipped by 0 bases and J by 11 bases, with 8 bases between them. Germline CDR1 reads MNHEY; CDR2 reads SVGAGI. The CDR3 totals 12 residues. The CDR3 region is CASSYSQIQQFF. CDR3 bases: TGTGCCAGCAGTTACTCCCAGATTCAGCAGTTCTTC.

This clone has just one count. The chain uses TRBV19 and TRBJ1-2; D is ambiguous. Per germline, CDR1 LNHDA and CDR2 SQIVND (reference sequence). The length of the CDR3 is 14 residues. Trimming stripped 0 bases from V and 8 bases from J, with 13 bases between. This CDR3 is CASSIETGSEGYTF. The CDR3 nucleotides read TGTGCCAGTAGTATAGAAACGGGTTCGGAGGGCTACACCTTC.

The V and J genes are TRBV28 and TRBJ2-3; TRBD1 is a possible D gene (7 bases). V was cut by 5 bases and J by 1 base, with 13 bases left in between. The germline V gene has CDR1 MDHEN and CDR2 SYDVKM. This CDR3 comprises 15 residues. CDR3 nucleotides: TGTGCCAGCAGTCCAGGGGGGTCCGGCACAGATACGCAGTATTTT. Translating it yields CASSPGGSGTDTQYF.

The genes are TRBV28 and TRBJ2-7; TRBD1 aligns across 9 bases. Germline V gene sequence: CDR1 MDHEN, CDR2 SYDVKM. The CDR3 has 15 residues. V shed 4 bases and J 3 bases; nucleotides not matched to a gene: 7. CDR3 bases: TGTGCCAGCAGTTCGCCGGGACAGGGATTCTACGAGCAGTACTTC. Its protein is CASSSPGQGFYEQYF.

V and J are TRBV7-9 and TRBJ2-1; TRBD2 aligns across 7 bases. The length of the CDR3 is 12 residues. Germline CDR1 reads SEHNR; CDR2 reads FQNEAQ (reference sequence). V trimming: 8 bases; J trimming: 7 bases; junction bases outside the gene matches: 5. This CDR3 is CASGKLANEQFF. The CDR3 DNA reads TGTGCCAGCGGCAAACTAGCGAATGAGCAGTTCTTC.

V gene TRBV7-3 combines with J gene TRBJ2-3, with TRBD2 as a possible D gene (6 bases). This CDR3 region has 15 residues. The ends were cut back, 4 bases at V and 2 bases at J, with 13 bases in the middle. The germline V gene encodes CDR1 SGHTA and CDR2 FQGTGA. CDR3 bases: TGTGCCAGCAGCTACGAGGGGACTCCCACAGATACGCAGTATTTT. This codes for CASSYEGTPTDTQYF.

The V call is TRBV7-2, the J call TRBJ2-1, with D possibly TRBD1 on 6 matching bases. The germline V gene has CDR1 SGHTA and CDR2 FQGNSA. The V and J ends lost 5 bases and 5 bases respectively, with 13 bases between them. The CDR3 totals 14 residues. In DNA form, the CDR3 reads TGTGCCAGCAGCCCCAGGGGCAGCAACAATGAGCAGTTCTTC. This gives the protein CASSPRGSNNEQFF.

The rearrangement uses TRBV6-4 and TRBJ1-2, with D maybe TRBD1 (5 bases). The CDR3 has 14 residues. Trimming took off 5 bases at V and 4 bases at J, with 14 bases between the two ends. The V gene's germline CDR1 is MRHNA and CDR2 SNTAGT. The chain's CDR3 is CASSSTEWGYGYTF. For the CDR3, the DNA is TGTGCCAGCAGTTCGACAGAGTGGGGCTATGGCTACACCTTC.